The 3 T cell receptor beta chains below come from one sample, sequenced in a study of human thymus T cells. The method was immunoSEQ multiplex PCR; TCRdb's version includes in-frame clones alone and lacks a portion of them. The sample includes tens of thousands of clones, approximately 95% of them seen just once. Resections were taken during corrective heart surgery, and the thymus tissue came from these. Source material: thymus tissue. Receptors originate from a girl under two years old with a congenital heart defect but otherwise immunologically healthy.

The rearrangement joins TRBV5-1 to TRBJ2-7; the match to TRBD1 covers 10 bases. Germline assignment: CDR1 SGHRS and CDR2 YFSETQ. V lost 3 bases to trimming and J lost 2 bases; unmatched junction nucleotides: 8. The CDR3 consists of 16 residues. For the CDR3, the DNA is TGCGCCAGCAGCTCGCGGGACAGGGGAACAACCTACGAGCAGTACTTC. Translation: CASSSRDRGTTYEQYF.

This sequence joins TRBV5-6 and TRBJ2-3; D could derive from TRBD1 or TRBD2 (5 bases each). V lost 4 bases, J lost 2 bases, and 20 bases lay in between. CDR3 size: 17 residues. The germline CDR1 and CDR2 sequences are SGHDT and YYEEEE. The CDR3 loop is CASSLARESQNTDTQYF. CDR3 bases: TGTGCCAGCAGCCTGGCCAGGGAGAGCCAAAACACAGATACGCAGTATTTT.

This chain connects TRBV18 to TRBJ1-2; D may be TRBD1 (5 bases). CDR1 is KGHSH, CDR2 LQKENI, per germline. The CDR3 loop spans 16 amino acids. With 2 bases removed from V and 3 bases from J, the gap between germline ends came to 16 bases. The CDR3 spells CASSPKLLGGDYGYTF. The CDR3, as DNA: TGTGCCAGCTCACCAAAGTTACTCGGGGGGGACTATGGCTACACCTTC.